This T cell receptor (beta chain) was identified in a study of blood T cell repertoires in COVID-19. Overall study: Acute and convalescent COVID-19 specimens originated in the United States, Italy and Spain. T cells, B-cell-depleted T cells, or PBMCs provided the cDNA or gDNA that served as material.

The authors' processing: The authors estimated nucleated cell counts from reference gene primer amplification. Profiling relied on immunoSEQ multiplex PCR, and the TCRdb table lists in-frame clones only, not all of them. The V and J calls and clone size are taken from that table; D and trimming were inferred from the DNA. Of some 200,000 clones in the sample, roughly 80% were seen once. Germline V lookup: CDR1 MNHEY, CDR2 SVGEGT. There are 12 residues in the CDR3. V was pared by 6 bases and J by 6 bases, with 11 bases between. This rearrangement joins TRBV6-2 or TRBV6-3 to TRBJ1-1, with a weak D call TRBD1 (6 bases). The receptor comes from a woman aged 70 to 79 with acute or convalescent COVID-19. Sequencing input: peripheral blood. This CDR3 is CASSTGYPEAFF. For the CDR3, the DNA is TGTGCCAGCAGCACAGGGTACCCTGAAGCTTTCTTT.